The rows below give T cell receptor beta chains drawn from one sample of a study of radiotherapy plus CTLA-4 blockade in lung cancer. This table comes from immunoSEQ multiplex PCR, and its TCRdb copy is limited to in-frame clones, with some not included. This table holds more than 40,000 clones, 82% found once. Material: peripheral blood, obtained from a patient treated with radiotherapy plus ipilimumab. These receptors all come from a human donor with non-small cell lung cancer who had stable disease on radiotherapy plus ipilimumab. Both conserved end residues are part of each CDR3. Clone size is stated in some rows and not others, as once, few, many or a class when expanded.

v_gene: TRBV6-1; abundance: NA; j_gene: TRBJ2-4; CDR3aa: CASSEGTVGQNIQYF
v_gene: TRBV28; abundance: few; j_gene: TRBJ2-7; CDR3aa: CASSSGGGSSYEQYF
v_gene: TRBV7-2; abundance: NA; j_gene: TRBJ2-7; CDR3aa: CASSPQGLDEQYF
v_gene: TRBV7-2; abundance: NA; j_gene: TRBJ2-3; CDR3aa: CASSPNLADTQYF
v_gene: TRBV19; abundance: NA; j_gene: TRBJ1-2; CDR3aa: CASSMRARGYTF
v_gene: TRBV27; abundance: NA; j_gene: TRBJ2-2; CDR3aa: CASTCDSNTGELFF
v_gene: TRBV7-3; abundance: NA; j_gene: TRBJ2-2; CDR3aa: CASRPKGTGELFF
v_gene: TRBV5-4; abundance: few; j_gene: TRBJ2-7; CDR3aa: CASSLTGGESEQYF
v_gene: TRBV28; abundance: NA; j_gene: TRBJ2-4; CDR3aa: CASSPNGQRNIQYF
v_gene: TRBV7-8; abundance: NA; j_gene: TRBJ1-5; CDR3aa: CASSHRGWWQVMGNQPQHF
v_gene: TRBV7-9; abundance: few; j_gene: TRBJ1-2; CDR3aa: CASSLSRLTGGGYTF
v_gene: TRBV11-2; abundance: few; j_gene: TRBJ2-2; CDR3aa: CASSLYPGGTGELFF
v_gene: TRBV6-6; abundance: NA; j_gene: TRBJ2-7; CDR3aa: CASSSRDRAREQYF
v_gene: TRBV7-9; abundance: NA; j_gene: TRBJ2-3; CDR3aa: CASSLRRATGGKTDTQYF
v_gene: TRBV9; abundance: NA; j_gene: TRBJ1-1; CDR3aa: CASSVTPRTENTEAFF
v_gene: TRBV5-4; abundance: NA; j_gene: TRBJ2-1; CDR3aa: CASSTSGSVNEQFF
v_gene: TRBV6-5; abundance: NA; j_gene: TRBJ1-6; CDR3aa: CASSYSGAGGQPLHF
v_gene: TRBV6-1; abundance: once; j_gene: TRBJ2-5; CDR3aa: CASSDRAETQYF
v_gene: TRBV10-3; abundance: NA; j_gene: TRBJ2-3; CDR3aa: CAINGQGTDTQYF
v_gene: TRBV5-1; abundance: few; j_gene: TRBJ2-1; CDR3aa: CASSFQREAFNEQFF
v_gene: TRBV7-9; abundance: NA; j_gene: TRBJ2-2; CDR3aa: CASSLGLPSGRANTGELFF
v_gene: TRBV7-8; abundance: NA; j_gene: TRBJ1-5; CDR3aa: CASSPGRGINQPQHF
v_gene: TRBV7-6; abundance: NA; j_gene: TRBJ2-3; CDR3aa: CASSSGGADTDTQYF
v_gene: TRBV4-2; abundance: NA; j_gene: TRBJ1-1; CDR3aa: CASSQERDTEAFF
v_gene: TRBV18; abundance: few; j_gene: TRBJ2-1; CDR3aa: CASSPPTSGRPRDEQFF
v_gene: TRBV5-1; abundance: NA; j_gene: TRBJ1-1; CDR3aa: CASRGGTGNTEAFF
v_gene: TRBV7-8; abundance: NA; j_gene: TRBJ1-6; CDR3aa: CASSLGGSALLNSPLHF
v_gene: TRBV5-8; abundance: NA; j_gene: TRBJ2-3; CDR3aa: CASSLPIGQGGDTQYF
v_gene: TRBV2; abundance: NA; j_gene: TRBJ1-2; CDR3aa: CASRPGHGSDYGYTF
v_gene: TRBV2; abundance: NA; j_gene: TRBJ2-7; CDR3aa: CASSERGQGIAYEQYF
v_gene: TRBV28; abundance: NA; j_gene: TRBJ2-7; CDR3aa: CASNQPADREQYF
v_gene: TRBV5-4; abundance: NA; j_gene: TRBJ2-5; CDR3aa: CASSLATLGPLETQYF
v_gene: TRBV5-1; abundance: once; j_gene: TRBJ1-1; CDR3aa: CASSLTGVNTEAFF
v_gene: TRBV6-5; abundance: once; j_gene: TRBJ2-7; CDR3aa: CASRSPGQKSYEQYF
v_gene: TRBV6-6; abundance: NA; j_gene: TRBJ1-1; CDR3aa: CASSPTVSTEAFF
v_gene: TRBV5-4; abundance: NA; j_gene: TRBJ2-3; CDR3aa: CASRHTTRVTSTDTQYF
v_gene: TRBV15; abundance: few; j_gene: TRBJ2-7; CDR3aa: CATSSPGRREYEQYF
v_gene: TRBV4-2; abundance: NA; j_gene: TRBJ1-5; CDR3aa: CASSQDEGGRQAQHF
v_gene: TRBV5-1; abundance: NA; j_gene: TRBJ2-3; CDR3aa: CASSLGVELDTQYF
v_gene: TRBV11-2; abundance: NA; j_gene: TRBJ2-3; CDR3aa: CASSLRSVDTQYF
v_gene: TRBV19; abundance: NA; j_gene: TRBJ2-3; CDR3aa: CASSGGGRSTDTQYF
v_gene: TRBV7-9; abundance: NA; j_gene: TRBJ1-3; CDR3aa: CASSFQTGQGANSGNTIYF
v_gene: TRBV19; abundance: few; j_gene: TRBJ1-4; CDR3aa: CASTLQGGEKLFF
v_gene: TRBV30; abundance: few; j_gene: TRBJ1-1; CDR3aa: CAWGTGTGDTEAFF
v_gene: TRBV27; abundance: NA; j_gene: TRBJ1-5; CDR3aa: CASSLRDSRERQHF
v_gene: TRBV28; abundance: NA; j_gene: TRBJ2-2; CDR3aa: CASSAVTSFTGELFF
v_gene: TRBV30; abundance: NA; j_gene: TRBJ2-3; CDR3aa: CAWSVLGGRATDTQYF
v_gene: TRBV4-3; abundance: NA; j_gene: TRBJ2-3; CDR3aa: CASSQDSSGRAGDTQYF
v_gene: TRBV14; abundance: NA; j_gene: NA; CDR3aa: CASSPPGGTLSYEQYF
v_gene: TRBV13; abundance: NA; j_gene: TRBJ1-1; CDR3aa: CASSLAGRGDTEAFF
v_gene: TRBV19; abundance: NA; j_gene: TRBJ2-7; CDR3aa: CASSTGRGSYEQYF
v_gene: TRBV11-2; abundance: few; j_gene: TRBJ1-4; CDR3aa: CASRRSKNEKLFF
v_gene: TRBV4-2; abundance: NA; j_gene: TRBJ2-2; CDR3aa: CASSQDLSSDTGELFF
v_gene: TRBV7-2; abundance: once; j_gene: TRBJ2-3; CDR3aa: CASSFVNTDTQYF
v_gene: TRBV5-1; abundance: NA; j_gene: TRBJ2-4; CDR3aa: CASSLGQPTKNKNIQYF